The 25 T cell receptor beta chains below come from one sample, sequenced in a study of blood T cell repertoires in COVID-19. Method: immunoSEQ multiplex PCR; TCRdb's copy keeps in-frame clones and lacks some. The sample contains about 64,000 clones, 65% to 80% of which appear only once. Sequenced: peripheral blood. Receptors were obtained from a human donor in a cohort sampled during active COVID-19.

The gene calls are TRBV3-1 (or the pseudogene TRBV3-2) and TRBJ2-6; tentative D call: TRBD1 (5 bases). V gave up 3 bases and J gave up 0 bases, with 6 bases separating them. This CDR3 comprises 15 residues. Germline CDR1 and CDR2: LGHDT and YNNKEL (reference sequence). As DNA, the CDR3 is TGTGCCAGCAGCCACAGGGTCTCTGGGGCCAACGTCCTGACTTTC. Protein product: CASSHRVSGANVLTF.

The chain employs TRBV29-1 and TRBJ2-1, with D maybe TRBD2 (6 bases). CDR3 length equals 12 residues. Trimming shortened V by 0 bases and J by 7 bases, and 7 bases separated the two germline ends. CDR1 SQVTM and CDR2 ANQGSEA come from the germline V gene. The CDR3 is CSVEESGNEQFF. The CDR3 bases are TGCAGCGTTGAAGAGAGCGGGAATGAGCAGTTCTTC.

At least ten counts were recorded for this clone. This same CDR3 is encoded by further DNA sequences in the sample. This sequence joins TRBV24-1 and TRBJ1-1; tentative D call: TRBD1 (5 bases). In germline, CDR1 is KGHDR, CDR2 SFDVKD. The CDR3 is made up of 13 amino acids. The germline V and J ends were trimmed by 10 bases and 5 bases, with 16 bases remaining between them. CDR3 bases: TGTGCCACGAGAGAAAGGGGTGGAACTGAAGCTTTCTTT. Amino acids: CATRERGGTEAFF.

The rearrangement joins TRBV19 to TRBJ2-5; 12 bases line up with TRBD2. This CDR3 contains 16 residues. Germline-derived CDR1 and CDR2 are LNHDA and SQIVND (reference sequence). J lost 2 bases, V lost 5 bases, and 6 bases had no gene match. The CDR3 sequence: CASSPTSGGPQETQYF. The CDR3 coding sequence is TGTGCCAGTAGTCCTACTAGCGGGGGGCCGCAAGAGACCCAGTACTTC.

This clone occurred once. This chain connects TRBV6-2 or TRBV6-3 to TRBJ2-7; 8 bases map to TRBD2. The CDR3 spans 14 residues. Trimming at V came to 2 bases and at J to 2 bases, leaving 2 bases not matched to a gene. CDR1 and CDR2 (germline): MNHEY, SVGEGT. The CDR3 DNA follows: TGTGCCAGCAGTTACGCGGGGGGTCCCTACGAGCAGTACTTC. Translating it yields CASSYAGGPYEQYF.

The CDR3 DNA is TGTGCCAGCAGGGCCCCAGTAACAGATACGCAGTATTTT. It translates to CASRAPVTDTQYF. The chain recombines TRBV2 with TRBJ2-3, with D hard to call. This CDR3 is built from 13 residues. Trimming took off 6 bases at V and 3 bases at J, with 10 bases between the two ends. Looked up from germline, CDR1 is SNHLY and CDR2 is FYNNEI.

For the CDR3, the DNA is TGCGCCAGCAGCTATGAACCTGACAGCCTATACAATGAGCAGTTCTTC. Amino acids: CASSYEPDSLYNEQFF. The chain carries TRBV5-1 and TRBJ2-1, with a possible D match to TRBD1 (5 bases). This CDR3 comprises 16 residues. Trimming shortened V by 3 bases and J by 4 bases, and 17 bases separated the two germline ends. Germline values: CDR1 SGHRS, CDR2 YFSETQ.

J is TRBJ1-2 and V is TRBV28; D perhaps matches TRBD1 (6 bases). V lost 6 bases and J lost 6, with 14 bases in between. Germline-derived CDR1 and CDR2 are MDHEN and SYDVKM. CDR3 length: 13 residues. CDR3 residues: CASRKTGFNGYTF. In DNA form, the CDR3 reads TGTGCCAGCAGAAAAACAGGGTTCAATGGCTACACCTTC.

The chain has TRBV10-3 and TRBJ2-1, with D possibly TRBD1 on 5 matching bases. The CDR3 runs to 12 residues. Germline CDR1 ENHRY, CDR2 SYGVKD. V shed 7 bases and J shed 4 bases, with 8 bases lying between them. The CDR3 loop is CAITDSYNEQFF. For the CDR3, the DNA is TGTGCCATCACCGACAGTTACAATGAGCAGTTCTTC.

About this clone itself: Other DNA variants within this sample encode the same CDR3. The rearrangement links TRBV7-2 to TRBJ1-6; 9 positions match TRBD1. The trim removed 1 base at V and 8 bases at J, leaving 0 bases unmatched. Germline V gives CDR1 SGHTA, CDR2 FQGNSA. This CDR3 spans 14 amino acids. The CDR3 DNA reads TGTGCCAGCAGCTTAGACAGGGGGCATTCACCCCTCCACTTT. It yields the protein CASSLDRGHSPLHF.

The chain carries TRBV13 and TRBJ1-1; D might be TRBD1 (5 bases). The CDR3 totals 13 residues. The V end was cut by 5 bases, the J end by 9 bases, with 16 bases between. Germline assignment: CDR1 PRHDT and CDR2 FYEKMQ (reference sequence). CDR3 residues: CASSRGVGRKAFF. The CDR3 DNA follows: TGTGCCAGCAGCCGGGGGGTTGGTAGGAAAGCTTTCTTT.

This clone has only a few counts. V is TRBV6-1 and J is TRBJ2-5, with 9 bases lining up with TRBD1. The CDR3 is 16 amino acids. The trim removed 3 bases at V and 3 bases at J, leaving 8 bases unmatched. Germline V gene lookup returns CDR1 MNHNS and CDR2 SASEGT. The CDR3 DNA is TGTGCCAGCAGTGATTACAGGGGGCGCGGAGAAGAGACCCAGTACTTC. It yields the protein CASSDYRGRGEETQYF.

The CDR3 nucleotides are TGTGCCAGCAGTTACTCGAACACAGGGAATGGCTACACCTTC. Its translation: CASSYSNTGNGYTF. The J gene is TRBJ1-2, the V gene TRBV6-5; a weak D match, TRBD1 (6 bases). Germline-derived CDR1 and CDR2 are MNHEY and SVGAGI. The CDR3 covers 14 residues. V gave up 0 bases and J gave up 6 bases, with 11 bases separating them.

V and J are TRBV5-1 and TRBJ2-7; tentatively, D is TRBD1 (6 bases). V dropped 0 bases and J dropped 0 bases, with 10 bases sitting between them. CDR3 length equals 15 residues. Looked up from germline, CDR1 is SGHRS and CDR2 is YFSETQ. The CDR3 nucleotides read TGCGCCAGCAGCTTGGGTGGACAGAACTCCTACGAGCAGTACTTC. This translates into CASSLGGQNSYEQYF.

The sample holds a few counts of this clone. CDR3 DNA sequence: TGCGCCAGCAGCCATATTTCTGGGGCCAACGTCCTGACTTTC. It encodes CASSHISGANVLTF. The rearrangement uses TRBV4-1 and TRBJ2-6; D is ambiguous. V was pared by 3 bases and J by 1 base, with 4 bases between. Looked up from germline, CDR1 is MGHRA and CDR2 is YSYEKL. The CDR3 sequence is 14 residues long.

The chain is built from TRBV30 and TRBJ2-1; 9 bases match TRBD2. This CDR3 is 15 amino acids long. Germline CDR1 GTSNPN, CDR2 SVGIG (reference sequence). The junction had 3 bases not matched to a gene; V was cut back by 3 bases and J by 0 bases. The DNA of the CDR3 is TGTGCCTGGAGCCGCGGGGGGGGCTCCTACAATGAGCAGTTCTTC. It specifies CAWSRGGGSYNEQFF.

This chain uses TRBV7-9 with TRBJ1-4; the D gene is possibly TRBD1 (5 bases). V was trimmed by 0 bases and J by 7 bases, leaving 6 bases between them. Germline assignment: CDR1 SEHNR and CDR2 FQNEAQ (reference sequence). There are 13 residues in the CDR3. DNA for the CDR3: TGTGCCAGCAGCTTAGCAGGGGTTGAAAAACTGTTTTTT. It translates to CASSLAGVEKLFF.

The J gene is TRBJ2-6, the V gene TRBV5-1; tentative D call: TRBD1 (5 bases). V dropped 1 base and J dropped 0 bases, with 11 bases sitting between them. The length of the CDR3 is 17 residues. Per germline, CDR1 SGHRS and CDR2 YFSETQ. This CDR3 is CASSLLGVVSGANVLTF. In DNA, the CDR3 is TGCGCCAGCAGCTTGTTAGGGGTCGTCTCTGGGGCCAACGTCCTGACTTTC.

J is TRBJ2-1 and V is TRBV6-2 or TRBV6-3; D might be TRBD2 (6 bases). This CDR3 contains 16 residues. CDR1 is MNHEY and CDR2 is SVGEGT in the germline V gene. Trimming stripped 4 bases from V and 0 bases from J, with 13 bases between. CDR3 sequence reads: CASSFYPGLSYNEQFF. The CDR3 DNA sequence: TGTGCCAGCAGTTTTTACCCGGGACTCTCCTACAATGAGCAGTTCTTC.

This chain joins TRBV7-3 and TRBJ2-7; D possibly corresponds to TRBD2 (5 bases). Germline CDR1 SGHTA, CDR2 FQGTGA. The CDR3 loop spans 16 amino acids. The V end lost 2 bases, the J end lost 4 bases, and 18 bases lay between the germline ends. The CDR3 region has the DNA TGTGCCAGCAGCTTAGAGGGCAGTTCGGGAACTTACGAGCAGTACTTC. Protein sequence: CASSLEGSSGTYEQYF.

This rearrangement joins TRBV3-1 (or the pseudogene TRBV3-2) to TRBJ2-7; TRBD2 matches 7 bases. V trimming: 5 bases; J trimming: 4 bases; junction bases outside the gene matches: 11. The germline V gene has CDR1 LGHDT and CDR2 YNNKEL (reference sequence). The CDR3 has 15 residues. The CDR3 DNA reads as TGTGCCAGCAGCTCCGACTTCGCGGGGGAATACGAGCAGTACTTC. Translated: CASSSDFAGEYEQYF.

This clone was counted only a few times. The CDR3 bases are TGTGCCAGCTCACTGACGGGACAGGGGGCGACCACCGGGGAGCTGTTTTTT. It specifies CASSLTGQGATTGELFF. The rearrangement joins TRBV18 to TRBJ2-2; TRBD1 matches 12 bases. This CDR3 contains 17 residues. The junction had 7 bases not matched to a gene; V was cut back by 4 bases and J by 4 bases. Germline loops: CDR1 KGHSH, CDR2 LQKENI.

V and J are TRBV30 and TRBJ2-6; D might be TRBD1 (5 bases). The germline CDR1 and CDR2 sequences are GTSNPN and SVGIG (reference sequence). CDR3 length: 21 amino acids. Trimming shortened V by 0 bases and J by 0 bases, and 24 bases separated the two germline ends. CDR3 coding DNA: TGTGCCTGGAGTGTACAGGTTGGCCAGTGGCGTCCGAGCTCTGGGGCCAACGTCCTGACTTTC. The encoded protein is CAWSVQVGQWRPSSGANVLTF.

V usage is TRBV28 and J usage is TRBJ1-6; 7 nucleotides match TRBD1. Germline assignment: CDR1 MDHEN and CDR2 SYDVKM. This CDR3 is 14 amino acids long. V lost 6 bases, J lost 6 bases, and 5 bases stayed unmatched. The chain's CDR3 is CASSTTGTNSPLHF. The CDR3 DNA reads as TGTGCCAGCAGCACGACAGGGACTAATTCACCCCTCCACTTT.

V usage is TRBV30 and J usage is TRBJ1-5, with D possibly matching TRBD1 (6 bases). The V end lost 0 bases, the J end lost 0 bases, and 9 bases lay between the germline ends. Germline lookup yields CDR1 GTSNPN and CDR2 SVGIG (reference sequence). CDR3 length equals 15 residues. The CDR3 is CAWSVGTNSNQPQHF. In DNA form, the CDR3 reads TGTGCCTGGAGTGTAGGGACAAATAGCAATCAGCCCCAGCATTTT. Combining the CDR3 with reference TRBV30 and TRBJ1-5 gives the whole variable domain SQTIHQWPATLVQPVGSPLSLECTVEGTSNPNLYWYRQAAGRGLQLLFYSVGIGQISSEVPQNLSASRPQDRQFILSSKKLLLSDSGFYLCAWSVGTNSNQPQHFGDGTRLSIL.